The 32 T cell receptor beta chains below come from one sample, sequenced in a study of human T cells and chemical hapten exposure. Described time point: pre-sensitization, week 0. The treatment here: therapeutic diphenylcyclopropenone sensitization with weekly scalp DPC. One entry per CDR3 protein results from TCRdb running MiXCR on the RACE reads. The repertoire holds over 300,000 distinct CDR3 sequences, with 4.5% to 6% as singletons. The sample consisted of whole blood, taken in connection with sensitization to the hapten diphenylcyclopropenone (DPC). Source of these receptors: a woman aged 50 to 65 with alopecia areata. Some clones in this sample may be carry-over from other donors' samples.

This clonotype came up many times. V usage is TRBV7-2 and J usage is TRBJ2-6; D is undetermined. Trimming took 3 bases from V and 0 from J, leaving 9 bases between them. This CDR3 contains 16 residues. Germline CDR1 SGHTA, CDR2 FQGNSA. CDR3 in amino acids: CASSFAPLSGANVLTF. CDR3 nucleotides: TGTGCCAGCAGCTTTGCTCCCCTCTCTGGGGCCAACGTCCTGACTTTC.

This clonotype was recorded at least ten times. The chain combines TRBV28 with TRBJ1-2; D unresolved. V lost 6 bases to trimming and J lost 8 bases, with 13 bases between them. The CDR3 totals 12 residues. CDR1 and CDR2 (germline): MDHEN, SYDVKM. The CDR3 loop is CASRTHTRGYTF. The CDR3 DNA follows: TGTGCCAGCAGAACGCATACGCGGGGCTACACCTTC.

There are many counts of this clonotype. This rearrangement joins TRBV28 to TRBJ2-7, with 7 bases matching TRBD2. V was pared by 8 bases and J by 2 bases, with 3 bases of the junction left unmatched. The CDR3 totals 12 residues. CDR1 MDHEN and CDR2 SYDVKM come from the germline V gene. This CDR3 reads CASGGLTYEQYF. The CDR3, as DNA: TGTGCCAGCGGGGGACTAACCTACGAGCAGTACTTC.

This clonotype showed up just a few times. V gene TRBV7-9 combines with J gene TRBJ2-3, with 10 positions matching TRBD1. The CDR3 spans 16 residues. With V trimmed by 11 bases and J by 0 bases, 11 bases remained unmatched. Germline-derived CDR1 and CDR2 are SEHNR and FQNEAQ (reference sequence). For the CDR3, the DNA is TGTGCCGACGACGGGACAGGGGAATCTAGCACAGATACGCAGTATTTT. It is translated as CADDGTGESSTDTQYF.

The chain links TRBV6-6 to TRBJ1-3, with D hard to call. Germline assignment: CDR1 MNHNY and CDR2 SVGAGI (reference sequence). The CDR3 is made up of 14 amino acids. Trimming took off 6 bases at V and 4 bases at J, with 13 bases between the two ends. CDR3 protein: CASRNSEMGNTIYF. In nucleotides, the CDR3 is TGTGCCAGCAGGAACAGTGAAATGGGAAACACCATATATTTT.

In this sample, this clonotype turned up many times. CDR3 amino acids: CASSPGTGTYNSPLHF. CDR3 bases: TGCGCCAGCAGCCCAGGGACAGGGACCTATAATTCACCCCTCCACTTT. This chain connects TRBV4-1 to TRBJ1-6; 9 positions match TRBD1. CDR1 and CDR2 (germline): MGHRA, YSYEKL. Trimming took 4 bases from V and 2 from J; bases not matched to a gene: 3. The CDR3 has 16 amino acids.

This chain links TRBV11-2 with TRBJ1-1, with D perhaps TRBD1 (6 bases). Per the germline V gene, CDR1 is SGHAT and CDR2 is FQNNGV. The V end was cut by 1 base, the J end by 1 base, with 16 bases between. CDR3 length equals 17 residues. CDR3 in amino acids: CASSLVPPDRPNTEAFF. The CDR3 DNA sequence: TGTGCCAGCAGCTTAGTCCCCCCGGACAGACCGAACACTGAAGCTTTCTTT.

This clonotype was seen repeatedly, ten times or more. The genes are TRBV16 and TRBJ2-7; a weak D match, TRBD1 (6 bases). This CDR3 spans 13 amino acids. The germline V and J ends were trimmed by 4 bases and 6 bases, with 13 bases remaining between them. The V gene's germline CDR1 is KGHSY and CDR2 FQNENV. The CDR3 nucleotides read TGTGCCAGCAGCCTAGGGACACCCGCCGAGCAGTACTTC. Translated: CASSLGTPAEQYF.

The J gene is TRBJ2-3, the V gene TRBV7-2; TRBD1 might be the D (6 bases). Trimming removed 1 base from V and 1 base from J, with 9 bases in between. Germline V CDR1 and CDR2: SGHTA, FQGNSA. The CDR3 is made up of 15 amino acids. CDR3 protein: CASSLEGHRTDTQYF. Here the CDR3 DNA reads TGTGCCAGCAGCTTAGAGGGACACCGCACAGATACGCAGTATTTT. Full variable domain (missing parts from reference TRBV7-2 and TRBJ2-3): GAGVSQSPSNKVTEKGKDVELRCDPISGHTALYWYRQSLGQGLEFLIYFQGNSAPDKSGLPSDRFSAERTGGSVSTLTIQRTQQEDSAVYLCASSLEGHRTDTQYFGPGTRLTVL.

This clonotype was counted only a few times. The V and J genes are TRBV2 and TRBJ2-1; the match to TRBD1 covers 11 bases. CDR1 is SNHLY, CDR2 FYNNEI, per germline. The CDR3 spans 13 residues. Trimming took 8 bases from V and 7 from J; bases not matched to a gene: 4. The CDR3, as DNA: TGTGCCAGCGATAGGGACAGGGGGAATGAGCAGTTCTTC. This sequence encodes CASDRDRGNEQFF. The whole variable domain, filled in from reference TRBV2 and TRBJ2-1, reads EPEVTQTPSHQVTQMGQEVILRCVPISNHLYFYWYRQILGQKVEFLVSFYNNEISEKSEIFDDQFSVERPDGSNFTLKIRSTKLEDSAMYFCASDRDRGNEQFFGPGTRLTVL.

In its sample, this clonotype was seen a few times. The chain couples TRBV10-3 to TRBJ2-5; D tentatively fits TRBD1 or TRBD2 (5 bases each). V shed 0 bases and J shed 4 bases, with 9 bases lying between them. The CDR3 runs 14 residues. The germline V gene has CDR1 ENHRY and CDR2 SYGVKD. The chain's CDR3 is CAISESGRGETQYF. Written as DNA, the CDR3 is TGTGCCATCAGTGAGTCGGGACGGGGAGAGACCCAGTACTTC.

This clonotype was recorded a few times. This rearrangement joins TRBV4-1 to TRBJ1-5; D call uncertain. V gave up 4 bases and J gave up 6 bases, with 22 bases separating them. Germline V lookup: CDR1 MGHRA, CDR2 YSYEKL. This CDR3 is 17 amino acids long. The CDR3 region has the DNA TGCGCCAGCAGCCCCGAGGCGGGGAGGTTATACCCTCAGCCCCAGCATTTT. Translation gives CASSPEAGRLYPQPQHF.

Many counts were recorded for this clonotype. This chain joins TRBV6-5 and TRBJ2-7; D gene ambiguous. This CDR3 is built from 14 residues. Trimming removed 6 bases at V and 1 base at J, with 13 bases between. CDR1 is MNHEY, CDR2 SVGAGI, per germline. CDR3 in DNA: TGTGCCAGCAGCCGGCAGGTCCATTCCTACGAGCAGTACTTC. This sequence encodes CASSRQVHSYEQYF.

This clonotype was seen many times. The rearrangement joins TRBV11-3 to TRBJ2-1; D uncertain. The V and J ends lost 4 bases and 4 bases respectively, with 8 bases between them. The CDR3 length is 13 residues. CDR1 and CDR2 (germline): SGHNT, YENEEA. CDR3 in DNA: TGTGCCAGCAGCTCCGGACGTTACAATGAGCAGTTCTTC. Its translation is CASSSGRYNEQFF.

This clonotype has only a few counts. CDR3 protein: CASSLGLAGREQYF. CDR3 bases: TGCGCCAGCAGCTTGGGGCTAGCGGGTAGGGAGCAGTACTTC. The V and J genes are TRBV5-1 and TRBJ2-7, with 8 positions matching TRBD2. The CDR3 is made up of 14 amino acids. Germline V gene data show CDR1 as SGHRS and CDR2 as YFSETQ. Trimming at V came to 0 bases and at J to 7 bases, leaving 6 bases not matched to a gene.

The rearrangement joins TRBV5-6 to TRBJ2-7; D gene unclear. Trimming cost V 4 bases and J 7 bases, with 15 bases left between them. Germline CDR1 SGHDT, CDR2 YYEEEE. The CDR3 loop spans 13 amino acids. CDR3 amino acids: CASSPAHRREQYF. The CDR3 DNA sequence: TGTGCCAGCAGCCCGGCCCATCGGCGGGAGCAGTACTTC.

Many counts were recorded for this clonotype. The chain recombines TRBV7-2 with TRBJ2-1; D uncertain. CDR3 length: 14 amino acids. CDR1 is SGHTA and CDR2 is FQGNSA in the germline V gene. V was trimmed by 0 bases and J by 5 bases, leaving 8 bases between them. The CDR3 loop reads CASSLALANNEQFF. CDR3 sequence (DNA): TGTGCCAGCAGCTTAGCACTGGCTAACAATGAGCAGTTCTTC.

This clonotype was seen more than once but under ten times. The chain couples TRBV5-1 to TRBJ2-3; no firm D call. This CDR3 spans 15 amino acids. Trimming took 0 bases from V and 2 from J, leaving 10 bases between them. The V gene's germline CDR1 is SGHRS and CDR2 YFSETQ. The CDR3 is CASSLAGAVTDTQYF. The CDR3 nucleotides read TGCGCCAGCAGCTTGGCCGGTGCGGTCACAGATACGCAGTATTTT.

This clonotype was recorded at least ten times. The chain recombines TRBV7-8 with TRBJ2-5; 7 bases agree with TRBD2. The ends lost 5 bases at V and 1 base at J; junction bases unmatched: 7. The CDR3 totals 15 residues. Germline-derived CDR1 and CDR2 are SGHVS and FQNEAQ. The CDR3 DNA sequence: TGTGCCAGCAGCCCCCCTAGCGGAGGCCAAGAGACCCAGTACTTC. Translated, it gives CASSPPSGGQETQYF. The variable domain in full, completed from reference TRBV7-8 and TRBJ2-5, reads GAGVSQSPRYKVAKRGQDVALRCDPISGHVSLFWYQQALGQGPEFLTYFQNEAQLDKSGLPSDRFFAERPEGSVSTLKIQRTQQEDSAVYLCASSPPSGGQETQYFGPGTRLLVL.

The chain joins TRBV6-1 to TRBJ1-2; no definite D call. V dropped 7 bases and J dropped 4 bases, with 16 bases sitting between them. The germline CDR1 and CDR2 sequences are MNHNS and SASEGT. This CDR3 contains 14 residues. CDR3 in DNA: TGTGCCAGCAAGGTGTCCCCCTCGGCCTATGGCTACACCTTC. Translating it yields CASKVSPSAYGYTF.

This clonotype has ten or more counts. The J gene is TRBJ1-1, the V gene TRBV20-1; possibly TRBD1 for D (5 bases). V dropped 0 bases and J dropped 1 base, with 15 bases sitting between them. The CDR3 is 16 amino acids. The germline gives CDR1 DFQATT, CDR2 SNEGSKA (reference sequence). The CDR3 reads CSARDQEGLTNTEAFF. In nucleotides, the CDR3 is TGCAGTGCTAGAGATCAAGAGGGGTTAACGAACACTGAAGCTTTCTTT.

This clonotype was counted at least ten times. The V and J genes are TRBV29-1 and TRBJ1-2; no reliable D call. Germline V CDR1 and CDR2: SQVTM, ANQGSEA. The V gene lost 3 bases and the J gene lost 8 bases, with 16 bases spanning the gap. The CDR3 extends over 13 amino acids. The CDR3 nucleotides read TGCAGCGTTGATTTATCGGGCGGTGGAGGCTACACCTTC. Amino acids: CSVDLSGGGGYTF.

Ten or more counts support this clonotype. The chain is built from TRBV4-2 and TRBJ2-7; 8 bases are a match to TRBD2. CDR1 is LGHNA and CDR2 is YNFKEQ in the germline V gene. There are 13 residues in the CDR3. J gave up 6 bases and V 5 bases, and 6 bases lay outside the gene matches. CDR3 coding DNA: TGTGCCAGCAGCAAACGGGGGGGAGGCGAGCAGTACTTC. As protein: CASSKRGGGEQYF.

A few counts support this clonotype. J is TRBJ2-7 and V is TRBV10-3; D is perhaps TRBD1 (5 bases). The V and J ends lost 6 bases and 5 bases respectively, with 8 bases between them. The CDR3 sequence is 11 residues long. The germline CDR1 and CDR2 sequences are ENHRY and SYGVKD. The CDR3 here is CAIRRGDEQYF. In nucleotides, the CDR3 is TGTGCCATCAGAAGGGGCGACGAGCAGTACTTC.

This clonotype was recorded many times. The chain is built from TRBV6-6 and TRBJ1-6; the D is unclear. CDR3 length: 12 amino acids. CDR1 and CDR2 from the germline V gene are MNHNY and SVGAGI (reference sequence). The ends were cut back, 9 bases at V and 10 bases at J, with 13 bases in the middle. In DNA form, the CDR3 reads TGTGCCAGTACGGAGGGAGGATCACCCCTCCACTTT. Its protein is CASTEGGSPLHF.

The table lists this clonotype with a few counts. The rearrangement uses TRBV4-3 and TRBJ1-5, with TRBD1 matching 11 bases. Germline V gene sequence: CDR1 LGHNA, CDR2 YSLEER. The trim removed 4 bases at V and 4 bases at J, leaving 3 bases unmatched. There are 15 residues in the CDR3. The CDR3 nucleotides read TGCGCCAGCAGCCCTGGACAGGGGGCGAATCAGCCCCAGCATTTT. It translates to CASSPGQGANQPQHF.

This clonotype was picked up a small number of times. The chain uses TRBV3-1 and TRBJ1-2; D ambiguous. Looked up from germline, CDR1 is LGHDT and CDR2 is YNNKEL (reference sequence). The CDR3 length is 15 residues. With 0 bases removed from V and 5 bases from J, the gap between germline ends came to 13 bases. CDR3 residues: CASSQDFQAEYGYTF. CDR3 bases: TGTGCCAGCAGCCAAGATTTCCAAGCGGAATATGGCTACACCTTC.

V gene TRBV9 combines with J gene TRBJ2-5; 10 nucleotides match TRBD2. Per the germline V gene, CDR1 is SGDLS and CDR2 is YYNGEE. The V gene end was trimmed by 0 bases and the J gene end by 4 bases; junction bases not matched to a gene: 6. The CDR3 loop spans 16 amino acids. This CDR3 reads CASSVGGLAGVETQYF. As DNA, the CDR3 is TGTGCCAGCAGCGTAGGAGGGCTAGCGGGGGTAGAGACCCAGTACTTC. Full variable domain (rest looked up from reference TRBV9 and TRBJ2-5): DSGVTQTPKHLITATGQRVTLRCSPRSGDLSVYWYQQSLDQGLQFLIQYYNGEERAKGNILERFSAQQFPDLHSELNLSSLELGDSALYFCASSVGGLAGVETQYFGPGTRLLVL.

The chain is built from TRBV2 and TRBJ2-3, with 9 bases matching TRBD1. V shed 5 bases, J shed 5 bases, and the junction held 8 bases outside the gene matches. This CDR3 has 15 residues. Looked up from germline, CDR1 is SNHLY and CDR2 is FYNNEI. CDR3 sequence: CASSPQGALGDTQYF. In DNA form, the CDR3 reads TGTGCCAGCAGTCCACAGGGGGCGCTTGGAGATACGCAGTATTTT. Together with reference TRBV2 and TRBJ2-3, the CDR3 gives the full variable domain: EPEVTQTPSHQVTQMGQEVILRCVPISNHLYFYWYRQILGQKVEFLVSFYNNEISEKSEIFDDQFSVERPDGSNFTLKIRSTKLEDSAMYFCASSPQGALGDTQYFGPGTRLTVL.

This clonotype has more than one count but fewer than ten. V and J are TRBV12-3 or TRBV12-4 and TRBJ1-6, with TRBD1 identical over 8 bases. This CDR3 has 15 amino acids. After removal of 2 bases from V and 5 bases from J, the junction contained 2 bases not matched to a gene. CDR3 amino acids: CASSLTGGDNSPLHF. The DNA for the CDR3 is TGTGCCAGCAGTTTAACAGGGGGGGATAATTCACCCCTCCACTTT.

This clonotype has a count of ten or more. The chain has TRBV24-1 and TRBJ2-1; either TRBD1 or TRBD2 may fit D (6 bases each). Looked up from germline, CDR1 is KGHDR and CDR2 is SFDVKD. V lost 3 bases, J lost 0 bases, and 11 bases lay in between. This CDR3 has 16 amino acids. The CDR3 DNA follows: TGTGCCACCAGTGATCGGAGGGGGACCTCCTACAATGAGCAGTTCTTC. Its protein product is CATSDRRGTSYNEQFF.

This clonotype has ten or more counts. The CDR3 DNA reads TGTGCCAGCACCCGATCTCTTACTTTTGATCAGCCCCAGCATTTT. Its translation is CASTRSLTFDQPQHF. The chain recombines TRBV6-1 with TRBJ1-5, with D uncertain. This CDR3 has 15 amino acids. The V gene's germline CDR1 is MNHNS and CDR2 SASEGT. V lost 7 bases, J lost 5 bases, and 18 bases lay in between.